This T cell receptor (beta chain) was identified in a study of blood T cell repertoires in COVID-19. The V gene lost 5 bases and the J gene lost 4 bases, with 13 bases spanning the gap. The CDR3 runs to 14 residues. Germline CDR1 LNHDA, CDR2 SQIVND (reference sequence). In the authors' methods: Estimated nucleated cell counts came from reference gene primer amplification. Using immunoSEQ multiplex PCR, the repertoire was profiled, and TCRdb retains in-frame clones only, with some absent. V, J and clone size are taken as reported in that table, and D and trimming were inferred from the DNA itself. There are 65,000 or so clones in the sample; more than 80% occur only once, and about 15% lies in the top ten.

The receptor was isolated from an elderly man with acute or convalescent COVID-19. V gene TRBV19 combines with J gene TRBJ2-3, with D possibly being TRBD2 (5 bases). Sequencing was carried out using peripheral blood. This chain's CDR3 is CASSLKGVADTQYF. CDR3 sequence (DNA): TGTGCCAGTAGTCTCAAGGGAGTAGCAGATACGCAGTATTTT.